Below are 21 T cell receptor beta chains sequenced from a single sample in a study of post-analysis software for immune sequencing data. General observations from the study: When patients were compared with controls, about five TRBV segments were more frequent, TRBV5-6, TRBV5-1 and TRBV20-1 among them.

The antigens these receptors bind are not known. The TCR beta cDNA libraries contained unique molecular identifiers. TCRdb independently ran MiXCR on the PCR reads; one entry per CDR3 protein. The sample records fewer than 850,000 distinct CDR3 sequences, about 27% being singletons. Sequences were obtained from blood. Receptors were obtained from a girl aged 5-17 years with multiple sclerosis.

This clonotype was counted ten times or more. The chain links TRBV5-1 to TRBJ2-3; D might be TRBD2 (6 bases). The CDR3 contains 13 residues. Germline CDR1 reads SGHRS; CDR2 reads YFSETQ. V was shortened by 5 bases and J by 5 bases, with 12 bases between the two germline ends. Here the CDR3 DNA reads TGCGCCAGCAGTTATACCGGGGGAGATACGCAGTATTTT. Its protein is CASSYTGGDTQYF. The full variable domain, in which reference TRBV5-1 and TRBJ2-3 provide the parts outside the CDR3, is KAGVTQTPRYLIKTRGQQVTLSCSPISGHRSVSWYQQTPGQGLQFLFEYFSETQRNKGNFPGRFSGRQFSNSRSEMNVSTLELGDSALYLCASSYTGGDTQYFGPGTRLTVL.

The chain joins TRBV29-1 to TRBJ2-1; 11 nucleotides agree with TRBD2. Unmatched junction bases numbered 3, after V lost 5 bases and J lost 9 bases. The CDR3 is 12 residues long. Germline loops: CDR1 SQVTM, CDR2 ANQGSEA. The CDR3 region has the DNA TGCAGCGTTCGACTAGCGGGGCTTGAGCAGTTCTTC. Its translation: CSVRLAGLEQFF.

This clonotype occurred once. The chain joins TRBV5-1 to TRBJ2-6; 11 nucleotides match TRBD1. Germline assignment: CDR1 SGHRS and CDR2 YFSETQ. V lost 4 bases and J lost 6; bases outside the gene matches: 9. There are 17 residues in the CDR3. The CDR3 protein is CASSQHGQGAEANVLTF. The CDR3 coding sequence is TGCGCCAGCAGCCAACACGGACAGGGGGCAGAGGCCAACGTCCTGACTTTC.

Remarks on this clonotype: A read error may explain this, as a much larger clone is one base away. The rearrangement uses TRBV12-3 or TRBV12-4 and TRBJ1-2, with a possible D match to TRBD1 (6 bases). This CDR3 region has 15 residues. For the CDR3, the DNA is TGTGCCAGCAGTTTACTCCACAGGGTTGGGCATGGCCACACCTTC. The encoded protein is CASSLLHRVGHGHTF.

This clonotype was counted between two and nine times. V and J are TRBV20-1 and TRBJ1-2; D might be TRBD1 (5 bases). Germline V gives CDR1 DFQATT, CDR2 SNEGSKA (reference sequence). The V end lost 0 bases, the J end lost 4 bases, and 18 bases lay between the germline ends. The CDR3 loop spans 16 amino acids. For the CDR3, the DNA is TGCAGTGCTAGAGATTTGGGTGGCAGGGAGGCCTATGGCTACACCTTC. It is translated as CSARDLGGREAYGYTF.

The V gene is TRBV20-1, the J gene TRBJ1-6, with 7 positions matching TRBD1. The ends lost 0 bases at V and 4 bases at J; junction bases unmatched: 3. The CDR3 sequence is 15 residues long. Germline values: CDR1 DFQATT, CDR2 SNEGSKA (reference sequence). The CDR3 protein is CSARERQGYNSPLHF. CDR3 DNA sequence: TGCAGTGCTAGAGAGAGACAGGGATATAATTCACCCCTCCACTTT.

This chain uses TRBV5-1 with TRBJ2-2, with 8 bases identical to TRBD1. In germline, CDR1 is SGHRS, CDR2 YFSETQ. V was pared by 3 bases and J by 4 bases, with 5 bases of the junction left unmatched. This CDR3 has 15 residues. CDR3 sequence: CASSSDRAGTGELFF. The DNA of the CDR3 is TGCGCCAGCAGCTCGGACAGGGCTGGCACCGGGGAGCTGTTTTTT.

J is TRBJ1-1 and V is TRBV29-1; maybe TRBD1 (5 bases). Germline CDR1 and CDR2: SQVTM and ANQGSEA. V was cut by 7 bases and J by 3 bases, with 15 bases left in between. The CDR3 loop spans 13 amino acids. CDR3 nucleotides: TGCAGCGCCCAACCCGACAGCTACACTGAAGCTTTCTTT. It yields the protein CSAQPDSYTEAFF.

This clonotype came up many times. The rearrangement uses TRBV7-2 and TRBJ1-2, with D perhaps matching TRBD1 (6 bases). V lost 0 bases, J lost 4 bases, and 6 bases lay in between. From germline, CDR1 is SGHTA and CDR2 FQGNSA. The CDR3 is 13 residues long. The CDR3 bases are TGTGCCAGCAGCTTAGCGGACAGCTATGGCTACACCTTC. The encoded protein is CASSLADSYGYTF.

DNA of the CDR3: TGCAGCGCGTACCCAGAAGCGGGAGGGCCACGTGATACGCAGTATTTT. It translates to CSAYPEAGGPRDTQYF. The rearrangement links TRBV20-1 to TRBJ2-3; 10 bases match TRBD2. Germline V gives CDR1 DFQATT, CDR2 SNEGSKA (reference sequence). The CDR3 has 16 residues.

This clonotype was detected many times. The rearrangement joins TRBV7-6 to TRBJ2-1, with TRBD2 matching 10 bases. This CDR3 region has 20 residues. CDR1 and CDR2 from the germline V gene are SGHVS and FNYEAQ. The trim removed 6 bases at V and 4 bases at J, leaving 21 bases unmatched. CDR3 DNA: TGTGCCAGCAGGTCCGACAGACAAGAAGGGACTAGCGCCCATTACAATGAGCAGTTCTTC. It is translated as CASRSDRQEGTSAHYNEQFF. The complete variable domain, with remaining parts taken from reference TRBV7-6 and TRBJ2-1, reads GAGVSQSPRYKVTKRGQDVALRCDPISGHVSLYWYRQALGQGPEFLTYFNYEAQQDKSGLPNDRFSAERPEGSISTLTIQRTEQRDSAMYRCASRSDRQEGTSAHYNEQFFGPGTRLTVL.

This clonotype was counted a single time. This rearrangement joins TRBV5-1 to TRBJ2-5, with D tentatively TRBD2 (6 bases). The CDR3 contains 15 residues. Germline loops: CDR1 SGHRS, CDR2 YFSETQ. The V end was cut by 6 bases, the J end by 5 bases, with 20 bases between. For the CDR3, the DNA is TGCGCCAGCACCAATCCCCGGGACGGGGGTGAGACCCAGTACTTC. This sequence encodes CASTNPRDGGETQYF.

This clonotype came up a few times. This rearrangement joins TRBV20-1 to TRBJ1-5, with no clear D. Deletions cut 0 bases from V and 5 bases from J, with 11 bases between. Germline V CDR1 and CDR2: DFQATT, SNEGSKA (reference sequence). The CDR3 has 14 residues. The CDR3 is CSARDNPRDQPQHF. CDR3 DNA sequence: TGCAGTGCTAGAGATAACCCCCGAGATCAGCCCCAGCATTTT.

The chain recombines TRBV12-3 or TRBV12-4 with TRBJ2-1; the D gene is possibly TRBD1 (6 bases). Trimming shortened V by 3 bases and J by 6 bases, and 15 bases separated the two germline ends. The CDR3 has 15 amino acids. The CDR3 spells CASSFRRVGANEQFF. The DNA of the CDR3 is TGTGCCAGCAGTTTCCGCAGAGTGGGGGCCAATGAGCAGTTCTTC.

Remarks on this clonotype: A junction end diverges from the germline sequence, so it may reflect a read error. This chain joins TRBV20-1 and TRBJ2-7; 9 nucleotides match TRBD2. From germline, CDR1 is DFQATT and CDR2 SNEGSKA (reference sequence). CDR3 length equals 13 residues. The CDR3 loop is CSARPLEREEQDF. The CDR3, as DNA: TGCAGTGCTAGGCCCCTCGAGCGGGAGGAGCAGGACTTC.

This clonotype was seen once. The chain links TRBV12-3 or TRBV12-4 to TRBJ1-4; a possible D gene is TRBD1 (5 bases). V was pared by 8 bases and J by 0 bases, with 10 bases between. This CDR3 region has 14 residues. The CDR3 region is CASSGDPTNEKLFF. The CDR3 DNA sequence: TGTGCCAGCTCGGGGGACCCAACTAATGAAAAACTGTTTTTT.

J is TRBJ2-1 and V is TRBV7-2, with 8 bases aligning to TRBD2. Trimming at V came to 4 bases and at J to 6 bases, leaving 8 bases not matched to a gene. Germline lookup yields CDR1 SGHTA and CDR2 FQGNSA. The CDR3 is 15 amino acids. The CDR3 bases are TGTGCCAGCAGCTCCTCTCGGGGGGGTGGCAATGAGCAGTTCTTC. Translated: CASSSSRGGGNEQFF. The full variable domain, rest sourced from reference TRBV7-2 and TRBJ2-1, is GAGVSQSPSNKVTEKGKDVELRCDPISGHTALYWYRQSLGQGLEFLIYFQGNSAPDKSGLPSDRFSAERTGGSVSTLTIQRTQQEDSAVYLCASSSSRGGGNEQFFGPGTRLTVL.

This clonotype has a handful of counts. The chain joins TRBV5-6 to TRBJ2-1; D assignment may be TRBD1 or TRBD2 (7 bases each). Per germline, CDR1 SGHDT and CDR2 YYEEEE. The CDR3 length is 15 residues. Trimming cost V 2 bases and J 4 bases, with 13 bases left between them. CDR3 nucleotides: TGTGCCAGCAGCTTCTACAGGGGAGGGTACAATGAGCAGTTCTTC. Translation: CASSFYRGGYNEQFF.

The rearrangement joins TRBV28 to TRBJ2-1; TRBD2 matches at 9 bases. The CDR3 runs 17 residues. V dropped 3 bases and J dropped 9; count of bases not matched to a gene: 15. Germline V lookup: CDR1 MDHEN, CDR2 SYDVKM. The CDR3 region has the DNA TGTGCCAGCAGTTTTTGGGGACCTAGCGGGGCCCCCGGTGAGCAGTTCTTC. Translating gives CASSFWGPSGAPGEQFF.

This chain uses TRBV21-1 with TRBJ2-7; the table calls TRBD1, which could not be checked here. TRBV21-1 is an annotated pseudogene. This CDR3 has 15 residues. The CDR3 here is CASSNGDRGTYEQYF. In DNA, the CDR3 is TGTGCCAGCAGCAACGGGGACAGGGGTACCTACGAGCAGTACTTC.

In its sample, this clonotype was seen a few times. The V and J genes are TRBV29-1 and TRBJ2-5, with a tentative D call TRBD1 (5 bases). There are 14 residues in the CDR3. Germline assignment: CDR1 SQVTM and CDR2 ANQGSEA. Trimming took 7 bases from V and 7 from J, leaving 22 bases between them. The DNA of the CDR3 is TGCAGCGCTTTTTTTAGGGCAGGGCGCGGGACCCAGTACTTC. It codes for CSAFFRAGRGTQYF.